This T cell receptor (beta chain) was profiled in a study of vaccination effects on CD4 cells after COVID-19 (dated by TCRdb to 2021 to 2024). In terms of the full investigation: Post-vaccine samples across the study were collected a median of 72 days after the second dose, with a range of 14 to 241. In both COVID-19 convalescent patients and infection-naive vaccine recipients, the study compared SARS-CoV-2 spike-specific CD4+ TCR repertoires from before mRNA vaccination with those from after it. A total of over nine COVID-19 convalescent patients and several SARS-CoV-2-naive healthy vaccine recipients were included in the full study. In the study, cultures from other donors were sequenced using the Oncomine TCR Beta short-read assay on an Illumina iSeq 100.

The ViraFEST assay stimulated PBMC with viral peptide pools and then used TCR sequencing to identify antigen-specific CD4+ T cell clonotypes by expansion. After around 11 days of culture, CD4+ T cells were isolated with the EasySep CD4+ T cell isolation kit. Participants received two doses of either the BNT162b2 or the mRNA-1273 mRNA SARS-CoV-2 vaccine. None of the healthy vaccine recipients had a prior SARS-CoV-2 infection, which was confirmed by nucleocapsid antibody tests that came back negative both before and after vaccination. Each well held around 2 million PBMC cultured in IMDM containing approximately 5% human AB serum, around 9.3 IU/ml IL-2 and gentamicin, along with about 10 ug/ml peptides. On days 3 and 7, half of the culture medium was replaced with fresh IL-2-containing medium. Each peptide stimulation condition was cultured in triplicate wells unless otherwise noted. Using Ficoll-Paque Plus gradient centrifugation, PBMC were separated from whole blood and then either used fresh or cryopreserved at -140C. The overlapping peptide pools covered the spike proteins of SARS-CoV-2 and of the common cold coronaviruses HCoV-NL63, HCoV-OC43 and HCoV-229E. The QIAamp micro DNA kit was used to extract genomic DNA from the cultured CD4+ T cells.

Findings and caveats that apply to the study as a whole: Only a small number of convalescent patients were included, and no early post-infection timepoints were available, which limited the study. In healthy vaccine recipients, vaccine-induced clones were almost all SARS-CoV-2 mono-reactive, with only 1 of 255 being cross-reactive with common cold coronaviruses. At late post-vaccination timepoints, both infection-induced and vaccine-induced clones showed marked clonal contraction, consistent with waning T cell responses.

The library was prepared using the immunoSEQ multiplex PCR assay. DNA from the cultured and isolated CD4+ T cells underwent TCR beta CDR3 sequencing. As for how the authors treated the data: Non-productive TCR sequences were discarded, and reads were trimmed to the CDR3 region, with only CDR3s of 7 or more amino acids retained. Antigen-specific clonotypes were identified with the MANAFEST web app by comparing expansion in peptide wells against reference cultures. To count as positive, a clone had to show expansion at FDR<0.05 compared with the reference and with all other wells, an odds ratio above 5, and a frequency above 0.1% in two replicate wells. A clonotype was defined as cross-reactive if the clonotype was significantly expanded both in SARS-CoV-2 spike wells and in at least one common cold coronavirus spike condition. Using the stringdist R package, CDR3 similarity was measured by Levenshtein distance, and unrooted trees were constructed with ape in R 3.6.1. TCRdb stores this immuneACCESS table with in-frame sequences only. Part of the clones is absent; in the studies checked, under half of the shortfall reflects unresolved V genes, and no reason is known for the rest. The D gene and trimming were derived from the DNA, and the V and J assignments and clone size from that table. For this sample there are approximately 83,000 clones; under 80% appear just once. The top ten clones comprise more than 0.95% of the sample.

On this clone: Its specific antigen is unknown. Base qualities were left out, and no much larger clone turns up one base away.

V is clipped by 3 bases and J by 1 base, and the sequence between their germline boundaries is 2 bases long. The germline V gene encodes CDR1 SEHNR and CDR2 FQNEAQ (reference sequence). The CDR3 runs 12 amino acids, cysteine and phenylalanine included. Only CDR3 DNA remains: 36 bases, in frame from the first base. The clonotype was recovered from a human donor who received a COVID-19 vaccine. This chain is built from TRBV7-9 and TRBJ2-3; a confident D gene designation cannot be given. The sequencing used CD4+ T cells from PBMCs cultured with HCoV-OC43 spike peptides, collected after COVID-19 vaccination. The cell subset or site label for this specimen denotes: HCoV-OC43 spike overlapping peptide pool stimulation. The nucleotides are TGTGCCAGCAGCTTGGGCACAGATACGCAGTATTTT. It specifies CASSLGTDTQYF.